This note documents a single TCR beta chain sequence. These data come from a study of cytomegalovirus exposure and HLA in healthy donors. The V gene's germline CDR1 is KGHSH and CDR2 LQKENI. This CDR3 has 18 residues. V lost 3 bases to trimming and J lost 2 bases; unmatched junction nucleotides: 8. Donors in the study were healthy people who gave bone marrow. Use of 60 Vbeta and 13 Jbeta primers characterized the PCR. Sequencing was performed with immunoSEQ multiplex PCR; in TCRdb, only in-frame clones are kept and a portion is missing. This repertoire shows around 100,000 clones, roughly three quarters found once; its top ten account for 3.5% to 5%.

Source material: PBMCs. This chain uses TRBV18 with TRBJ2-1; TRBD2 matches at 12 bases. The source is a man between 35 and 55 years old in good health and CMV-seronegative. The CDR3 loop is CASSPPLAGGPTYNEQFF. CDR3 nucleotide sequence: TGTGCCAGCTCACCCCCCCTAGCGGGGGGGCCCACCTACAATGAGCAGTTCTTC.